This paragraph covers one T cell receptor (beta chain) sequence. Its antigen is unidentified. What was sequenced were expressed TCRB transcripts, since all of the isolated RNA had been reverse transcribed. Assay: immunoSEQ multiplex PCR; the TCRdb copy retains only in-frame clones and omits some. The profile shows 300,000 to 450,000 clones, roughly an eighth of them singletons. This record comes from a study of beta chain features in type 1 diabetes. Study outcomes and limitations: Patients with type 1 diabetes showed fewer VDJ junction insertions and more deletions. Moderate but significant shortening of TCRB CDR3s was recorded in all four CD4+ subsets from Type 1 diabetes patients. Naive, central memory and Treg TCRB repertoires appeared more alike in patients than in healthy donors.

V lost 3 bases and J lost 4, with 13 bases in between. Germline CDR1 MNHEY, CDR2 SMNVEV (reference sequence). This CDR3 spans 14 amino acids. The clonotype was recovered from a woman aged 18 to 35 with type 1 diabetes. The rearrangement links TRBV27 to TRBJ2-7, with D perhaps TRBD2 (6 bases). The specimen was naive CD4+ T cells from blood. The CDR3 reads CASSFQSSEYEQYF. DNA for the CDR3: TGTGCCAGCAGTTTCCAGTCTAGCGAGTACGAGCAGTACTTC.